Listed below are T cell receptor beta chains from one sample, sequenced in a study of T cell responses to AZD1222 COVID-19 vaccine. The table came from immunoSEQ multiplex PCR; TCRdb's copy has only in-frame clones and leaves some out. The sample has 100,000 to 150,000 clones, about 85% seen once. This material consisted of peripheral blood, taken on day 0 of AZD1222 vaccination. The receptors originated from an adult in good health. Each CDR3 is given with its conserved first and last residue. The order of the fields is CDR3 protein, CDR3 DNA, clone size, V gene, CDR3 length, D gene, J gene. D genes are given only for firm matches. Only part of the rows carry a size: once, few, many, or a class if the clone is expanded.

CASSQDRGPYGYTF,TGCGCCAGCAGCCAAGACAGGGGGCCCTATGGCTACACCTTC,few,TRBV4-3,14,TRBD1,TRBJ1-2
CASSVTENSYEQYF,TGTGCCAGCAGCGTGACAGAAAACAGCTACGAGCAGTACTTC,.,TRBV7-9,14,.,TRBJ2-7
CASSAGGTGNTEAFF,TGTGCCAGCAGCGCCGGGGGGACAGGGAACACTGAAGCTTTCTTT,.,TRBV9,15,TRBD1,TRBJ1-1
CASRGGAGTGELFF,TGTGCCAGCAGGGGTGGGGCTGGGACCGGGGAGCTGTTTTTT,.,TRBV4-2,14,.,TRBJ2-2
CASSPSSRIMNTEAFF,TGTGCCAGCAGCCCGTCCAGTCGGATAATGAACACTGAAGCTTTCTTT,.,TRBV7-8,16,.,TRBJ1-1
CAWSVTGSSYEKLFF,TGTGCCTGGAGTGTAACAGGGAGTTCGTATGAAAAACTGTTTTTT,.,TRBV30,15,.,TRBJ1-4
CASSTGSLNEKLFF,TGCGCCAGCAGCACCGGGTCCCTTAATGAAAAACTGTTTTTT,.,TRBV5-1,14,.,TRBJ1-4
CASGPGTSNYEQYF,TGCGCCAGCGGACCCGGGACTAGTAACTACGAGCAGTACTTC,few,TRBV5-1,14,TRBD2,TRBJ2-7
CASSPGQRRSPLHF,TGTGCCAGTAGCCCGGGACAGAGAAGATCACCCCTCCACTTT,.,TRBV19,14,TRBD1,TRBJ1-6
CASSQVVTDTQYF,TGCGCCAGCAGCCAAGTGGTTACAGATACGCAGTATTTT,.,TRBV4-3,13,.,TRBJ2-3
CASSLNLGTQAYEQYF,TGTGCCAGCAGCCTCAACCTTGGGACGCAAGCCTACGAGCAGTACTTC,.,TRBV3-1/TRBV3-2,16,.,TRBJ2-7
CASSMDREYYGYTF,TGTGCCAGCAGCATGGACAGGGAGTACTATGGCTACACCTTC,.,TRBV7-8,14,TRBD1,TRBJ1-2
CASSPHPLLRGRGTGELFF,TGTGCCAGCAGTCCCCACCCCTTGTTGCGGGGGCGAGGCACCGGGGAGCTGTTTTTT,.,TRBV28,19,.,TRBJ2-2
CASRPGTSGFTDTQYF,TGTGCCAGCAGGCCTGGGACTAGCGGGTTTACAGATACGCAGTATTTT,.,TRBV7-2,16,TRBD2,TRBJ2-3
CASSRGQGRGYTF,TGTGCCAGCAGCCGCGGACAGGGACGGGGCTACACCTTC,.,TRBV12-3/TRBV12-4,13,TRBD1,TRBJ1-2
CASSYSGSGETQYF,TGTGCCAGCAGTTACTCGGGCAGCGGGGAGACCCAGTACTTC,.,TRBV6-5,14,.,TRBJ2-5
CATSRAVGGSHQPQHF,TGTGCCACCAGCAGAGCGGTAGGAGGTTCACATCAGCCCCAGCATTTT,.,TRBV15,16,.,TRBJ1-5
CASRTTSGGSPSTDTQYF,TGTGCCAGCAGAACGACTAGCGGGGGGAGCCCTAGCACAGATACGCAGTATTTT,.,TRBV5-8,18,TRBD2,TRBJ2-3
CAWSTGPRNQPQHF,TGTGCCTGGAGTACTGGCCCCAGAAATCAGCCCCAGCATTTT,.,TRBV30,14,.,TRBJ1-5
CASSPVTYEQYF,TGTGCCAGCAGTCCTGTCACCTACGAGCAGTACTTC,.,TRBV12-3/TRBV12-4,12,.,TRBJ2-7
CASSVTPTNTEAFF,TGTGCCAGCAGCGTAACGCCAACAAACACTGAAGCTTTCTTT,once,TRBV9,14,.,TRBJ1-1
CASSALASSGVTDTQYF,TGTGCCAGCAGCGCTCTCGCCTCTAGCGGGGTAACAGATACGCAGTATTTT,.,TRBV9,17,TRBD2,TRBJ2-3
CASSREAGLAGYNEQFF,TGTGCCAGCAGCCGGGAGGCCGGACTAGCGGGGTACAATGAGCAGTTCTTC,.,TRBV7-2,17,TRBD2,TRBJ2-1
CASMDPEAFF,TGTGCCAGCATGGACCCTGAAGCTTTCTTT,.,TRBV5-8,10,.,TRBJ1-1
CASSPTAWSNQPQHF,TGTGCCAGCAGCCCGACAGCGTGGAGCAATCAGCCCCAGCATTTT,.,TRBV7-2,15,.,TRBJ1-5
CASRTGTSGGLRCDNRNEQFF,TGTGCCAGCAGAACCGGGACTAGCGGGGGGTTACGGTGCGACAATCGGAATGAGCAGTTCTTC,.,TRBV21-1,21,.,TRBJ2-1
CASKDPYNEQFF,TGTGCCAGCAAGGACCCCTACAATGAGCAGTTCTTC,.,TRBV28,12,.,TRBJ2-1
CASTVDRGHAGNTIYF,TGTGCCAGCACCGTGGACAGGGGGCATGCTGGAAACACCATATATTTT,.,TRBV2,16,TRBD1,TRBJ1-3
CASSSQIWSYNSPLHF,TGTGCCAGCAGCTCCCAAATTTGGTCCTATAATTCACCCCTCCACTTT,.,TRBV11-2,16,.,TRBJ1-6
CASSKRTSFSPLHF,TGTGCCAGCAGTAAGCGGACCTCTTTTTCACCCCTCCACTTT,.,TRBV11-2,14,.,TRBJ1-6
CASGQTNEQFF,TGTGCCAGCGGCCAAACTAATGAGCAGTTCTTC,few,TRBV12-3/TRBV12-4,11,.,TRBJ2-1
CASSPTGLHEQFF,TGTGCCAGCAGCCCAACAGGGTTGCATGAGCAGTTCTTC,.,TRBV7-9,13,.,TRBJ2-1
CASSQTRAAGANVLTF,TGTGCCAGCAGCCAGACCCGGGCCGCTGGCGCCAACGTCCTGACTTTC,.,TRBV14,16,.,TRBJ2-6
CASSLFSVGNQPQHF,TGTGCCAGCAGTTTATTCAGCGTTGGCAATCAGCCCCAGCATTTT,.,TRBV27,15,.,TRBJ1-5
CASSFDRGEAFF,TGTGCCAGCAGTTTCGACAGGGGTGAAGCTTTCTTT,.,TRBV28,12,TRBD1,TRBJ1-1
CASSPGTGGAYNSPLHF,TGTGCCAGCAGCCCGGGGACAGGGGGCGCCTATAATTCACCCCTCCACTTT,.,TRBV5-6,17,TRBD1,TRBJ1-6
CASSLGQGGYEQYF,TGTGCCAGCAGCCTAGGACAGGGTGGGTACGAGCAGTACTTC,.,TRBV3-1/TRBV3-2,14,TRBD1,TRBJ2-7
CAWSVNRGSGNTIYF,TGTGCCTGGAGTGTAAACAGGGGGTCTGGAAACACCATATATTTT,.,TRBV30,15,TRBD1,TRBJ1-3
CASSEATGGQYF,TGTGCCAGCAGTGAAGCAACCGGGGGACAGTACTTC,.,TRBV6-1,12,.,TRBJ2-7
CASSFLRREAFF,TGTGCCAGCAGTTTCCTACGACGGGAAGCTTTCTTT,.,TRBV12-3/TRBV12-4,12,.,TRBJ1-1
CASSIDEGNSPLHF,TGTGCCAGTAGTATAGATGAGGGTAATTCACCCCTCCACTTT,.,TRBV19,14,.,TRBJ1-6
CASRANQVYEQYF,TGTGCCAGCAGGGCCAATCAAGTTTACGAGCAGTACTTC,.,TRBV6-5,13,.,TRBJ2-7
CASSSGTGVGNTIYF,TGTGCCAGCAGCTCCGGGACAGGGGTTGGAAACACCATATATTTT,.,TRBV7-3,15,TRBD1,TRBJ1-3
CAIPGRPSLGANVLTF,TGTGCCATCCCGGGACGCCCTTCGCTTGGGGCCAACGTCCTGACTTTC,.,TRBV10-3,16,.,TRBJ2-6
CASSPPPGGNEQFF,TGTGCCAGCAGTCCACCTCCGGGGGGGAATGAGCAGTTCTTC,.,TRBV27,14,TRBD2,TRBJ2-1
CASSEGTGVGNTIYF,TGCGCCAGCAGTGAAGGGACAGGGGTTGGAAACACCATATATTTT,.,TRBV10-2,15,TRBD1,TRBJ1-3
CASSLVPQGTIYF,TGTGCCAGCAGCTTGGTTCCTCAGGGCACCATATATTTT,.,TRBV5-4,13,.,TRBJ1-3
CASSPEGTGNSPLHF,TGTGCCAGCTCACCAGAGGGGACGGGGAATTCACCCCTCCACTTT,.,TRBV18,15,.,TRBJ1-6
CASIRTGLRNTEAFF,TGTGCCAGTATTCGGACAGGGCTAAGGAACACTGAAGCTTTCTTT,.,TRBV19,15,TRBD1,TRBJ1-1
CASRRSGTLNEKLFF,TGTGCCAGCAGGAGATCCGGGACACTTAATGAAAAACTGTTTTTT,once,TRBV6-5,15,.,TRBJ1-4
CASRWSPTGELFF,TGTGCCAGCAGATGGTCCCCCACCGGGGAGCTGTTTTTT,.,TRBV28,13,.,TRBJ2-2
CASSYGGNTEAFF,TGCGCCAGCAGCTATGGGGGGAACACTGAAGCTTTCTTT,.,TRBV5-1,13,.,TRBJ1-1